This T cell receptor beta chain originates from a study of T-cell memory formation after mild COVID-19. TCRdb ran MiXCR on the 5' RACE reads and lists one entry per CDR3 protein. The data contain about 49,000 distinct CDR3 sequences, around 25% of them seen just once; the ten biggest clones take up around 44%. Notes on this clonotype: Its antigen is unidentified.

The CDR3 runs to 14 residues. Germline V gene data show CDR1 as DFQATT and CDR2 as SNEGSKA (reference sequence). Trimming cost V 0 bases and J 7 bases, with 13 bases left between them. Study-wide results and limits: A balance of CD4 and CD8 characterized clones contracting day 15 to 85, whereas later expanders leaned CD4+. The main location of contracting CD4+ clones was CM and EM, and that of contracting CD8+ clones was EMRA.

Sequenced: PBMCs or a T cell subset sorted from them (not recorded which). The V call is TRBV20-1, the J call TRBJ1-5; weak D call: TRBD1 (5 bases). The TCR was taken from a man younger than 30 who had mild COVID-19 (a few samples of this study predate the infection). Cell type and time point are not known. This CDR3 reads CSARDSGNKQPQHF. In DNA, the CDR3 is TGCAGTGCTAGAGATTCAGGGAATAAGCAGCCCCAGCATTTT.